Given below is one T cell receptor beta chain in context. Its antigen is still unknown. The data were produced by immunoSEQ multiplex PCR, yet TCRdb's version contains in-frame clones alone and is incomplete. Among about 25,000 clones, roughly 80% were seen once, and the ten largest hold 0.7% to 0.75%. Germline V gene data show CDR1 as SGHRS and CDR2 as YFSETQ. The CDR3 is 16 residues long. With 0 bases clipped from V and 4 bases from J, the junction kept 4 bases outside the gene matches. This record belongs to a study of T cells in narcolepsy. Study-wide background: Healthy controls were enrolled alongside patients with narcolepsy type 1 or type 2. Study observations and caveats: Autoreactive clonotypes reportedly recurred in blood of same and different patients, not controls. Same-patient CSF and blood CD4+ T cell clonotypes included HCRT-specific and TRIB2-specific autoreactive ones.

The sequence derives from a human donor with narcolepsy. Input material: CD45RA- memory CD4+ T cells from PBMCs. V gene TRBV5-1 combines with J gene TRBJ2-3, with 11 positions matching TRBD2. CDR3: CASSLAGTSGADTQYF. DNA for the CDR3: TGCGCCAGCAGCTTGGCCGGGACTAGCGGCGCAGATACGCAGTATTTT.